This TCR beta chain was retrieved from a study of blood T cell repertoires in COVID-19. For the study at large: Researchers got acute and convalescent COVID-19 samples from the United States, Italy and Spain. PBMCs, B-cell-depleted T cells, or T cells provided the cDNA or gDNA that made up the material.

Methods used by the authors: Estimation of nucleated cell counts was performed using reference gene primer amplification. Profiling relied on immunoSEQ multiplex PCR, and the TCRdb table lists in-frame clones only, not all of them. The V and J calls and clone size are taken from that table; D and trimming were inferred from the DNA. The sample shows about 46,000 clones, 80% to 90% of them seen only once. The origin of this receptor is a man over 45 with acute or convalescent COVID-19. What was sequenced was peripheral blood.

The CDR3 DNA sequence: TGTGCCAGCAGCCCACAGGGCGATGAGCAGTTCTTC. Its translation: CASSPQGDEQFF. The chain is built from TRBV2 and TRBJ2-1, with D tentatively TRBD1 (6 bases). Trimming pared 6 bases from V and 8 bases from J, leaving 11 bases between. Germline CDR1 is SNHLY and CDR2 is FYNNEI. This CDR3 contains 12 residues.